The next 9 T cell receptor beta chains were all read from a single sample in a study of Ad26.COV2.S vaccination and SARS-CoV-2 variants. The assay was immunoSEQ multiplex PCR, and TCRdb's table has in-frame clones only and misses some. The sample comprises around 400,000 clones, 83% of which are singletons, and approximately 7.8% rests with the top ten. Treatment described: 19 received Ad26.COV2.S at low or high dose, single or two shots; five or six received placebo; per-sample allocation not given. On day 63 after the first injection, vaccine and placebo recipients gave samples. The sequences come from peripheral blood, collected in a trial of Ad26.COV2.S vaccine versus placebo. The receptors come from a person aged 18 to 59 who received the Ad26.COV2.S COVID-19 vaccine or a placebo.

This chain links TRBV28 with TRBJ2-7, with TRBD1 identical over 8 bases. The CDR3 runs to 14 residues. Germline V CDR1 and CDR2: MDHEN, SYDVKM. V lost 7 bases and J lost 3; bases outside the gene matches: 8. CDR3 sequence: CASKTGDVLYEQYF. The CDR3, as DNA: TGTGCCAGCAAGACAGGGGACGTCCTCTACGAGCAGTACTTC.

The chain couples TRBV19 to TRBJ2-6; the D gene is possibly TRBD2 (6 bases). V was trimmed by 7 bases and J by 0 bases, leaving 10 bases between them. Germline lookup yields CDR1 LNHDA and CDR2 SQIVND (reference sequence). This CDR3 is built from 15 residues. The CDR3 sequence: CASTFGSSGANVLTF. In DNA form, the CDR3 reads TGTGCCAGTACTTTCGGGAGCTCTGGGGCCAACGTCCTGACTTTC.

This clone was detected only once. The V call is TRBV11-1, the J call TRBJ2-7; possibly TRBD2 for D (6 bases). Between the trimmed V and J ends, which lost 5 bases and 5 bases, there was a span of 22 bases. The CDR3 is made up of 16 amino acids. Germline lookup yields CDR1 SGHAT and CDR2 FQDESV (reference sequence). Here the CDR3 reads CASSVRTGTEYDEQYF. The CDR3 DNA is TGTGCCAGCAGCGTACGTACCGGGACTGAGTACGACGAGCAGTACTTC.

V is TRBV15 and J is TRBJ2-1; TRBD2 matches 14 bases. CDR1 and CDR2 (germline): LNHNV, YYDKDF (reference sequence). CDR3 length: 17 residues. J lost 12 bases, V lost 1 base, and 11 bases had no gene match. CDR3 residues: CATSRGSTSGRAKVQFF. The CDR3 DNA is TGTGCCACCAGCAGAGGTTCGACTAGCGGGAGGGCGAAAGTGCAGTTCTTC.

This chain uses TRBV30 with TRBJ2-2; 10 bases map to TRBD2. CDR3 size: 16 residues. CDR1 GTSNPN and CDR2 SVGIG come from the germline V gene (reference sequence). Unmatched junction bases numbered 10, after V lost 8 bases and J lost 1 base. CDR3 bases: TGTGCCGCACTAGCGGGAAACGTGGGGAACACCGGGGAGCTGTTTTTT. It codes for CAALAGNVGNTGELFF.

This chain connects TRBV19 to TRBJ1-1; D is unclear. Trimming pared 3 bases from V and 2 bases from J, leaving 13 bases between. There are 15 residues in the CDR3. Germline CDR1 reads LNHDA; CDR2 reads SQIVND (reference sequence). The CDR3 loop is CASSIIGLYNTEAFF. The CDR3 nucleotides are TGTGCCAGTAGTATTATAGGACTGTATAACACTGAAGCTTTCTTT.

As to this clone: This clone may be a read error of a much larger clone one base away. The genes are TRBV6-6 and TRBJ2-5, with TRBD1 matching over 7 bases. The germline gives CDR1 MNHNY, CDR2 SVGAGI (reference sequence). V gave up 5 bases and J gave up 3 bases; unmatched junction bases: 0. The CDR3 is made up of 12 amino acids. The CDR3 region is CASSGTEETQYF. Here the CDR3 DNA reads TGTGCCAGCAGTGGGACAGAAGAGACCCAGTACTTC.

The genes are TRBV6-5 and TRBJ2-4; the D call may be TRBD1 or TRBD2 (5 bases each). CDR3 size: 14 residues. Trimming pared 2 bases from V and 5 bases from J, leaving 10 bases between. Per the germline V gene, CDR1 is MNHEY and CDR2 is SVGAGI. The DNA of the CDR3 is TGTGCCAGCAGTTACCGAGGGGCAGAAAACATTCAGTACTTC. It yields the protein CASSYRGAENIQYF.

The chain has TRBV3-1 (or the pseudogene TRBV3-2) and TRBJ1-4; TRBD1 aligns across 8 bases. V shed 2 bases, J shed 8 bases, and the junction held 4 bases outside the gene matches. CDR3 length: 14 residues. The V gene's germline CDR1 is LGHDT and CDR2 YNNKEL (reference sequence). The DNA for the CDR3 is TGTGCCAGCAGCCAAACAGGGGGAAGGGAAAAACTGTTTTTT. Its translation is CASSQTGGREKLFF.